This T cell receptor (beta chain) originates from a study of cytotoxic CD8 clonotypes in ibrutinib-treated CLL. Comment on this clone: The antigen remains undetermined.

Produced via immunoSEQ multiplex PCR; TCRdb's table is partial and in-frame only. The table shows about 120,000 clones, with approximately 58% occurring only once. The CDR3 consists of 16 residues. The V and J ends lost 0 bases and 0 bases, in that order; junction bases with no gene match: 4. CDR1 and CDR2 from the germline V gene are MGHRA and YSYEKL. Overall study findings and caveats: Against age-matched healthy donors, baseline clonality ran higher and tracked circulating CD8+ T-cell counts. Public clonotypes occurred uncommonly; on treatment, they contracted or remained stable.

The chain carries TRBV4-1 and TRBJ2-7, with 8 bases aligning to TRBD1. The source of this sequence is a human donor with chronic lymphocytic leukemia. Sample: PBMCs, taken after 24 months of ibrutinib treatment. CDR3 loop: CASSQENRGISYEQYF. The DNA of the CDR3 is TGCGCCAGCAGCCAAGAAAACAGGGGGATCTCCTACGAGCAGTACTTC.